This T cell receptor (beta chain) was captured in a study of blood T cells in healthy people across ages. Germline V lookup: CDR1 SGHAT, CDR2 FQNNGV. V lost 4 bases to trimming and J lost 8 bases, with 15 bases between them. The CDR3 runs 14 residues. Next came a second PCR, run for roughly 6 to 11 cycles, which used a sample-barcoded 5' primer along with a J-beta primer mix. TCRdb analysed the 5' RACE reads with MiXCR anew, one entry per CDR3 protein. The sample shows about 1,000,000 distinct CDR3 sequences, more than 35% of them seen only once. Each donor was a healthy Caucasian individual from Russia, aged roughly 6 to 90.

The rearrangement joins TRBV11-2 to TRBJ2-4; D is uncertain. The receptor was derived from an older woman in good health. The sample taken for sequencing was blood. CDR3 region: CASSSLDLVDIQYF. The CDR3 DNA sequence: TGTGCCAGCAGCTCCCTAGACCTGGTAGACATTCAGTACTTC.